This TCR beta chain was recorded in a study of blood T cell repertoires in COVID-19. Study-wide background: PBMCs, B-cell-depleted T cells, or T cells were the source of the cDNA or gDNA that made up the material.

Profiling relied on immunoSEQ multiplex PCR, and the TCRdb table lists in-frame clones only, not all of them. The sample comprises hundreds of thousands of clones, approximately 86% of which are singletons, and about 1% rests with the top ten. Those who participated ranged in age from roughly 18 to 90 years and resided in approximately 26 US areas. Clinical history as reported by participants underpinned cohort assignment. Donors of Cohort 3 who recovered were those that had two negative PCRs, clearance, or symptom resolution. The sequenced material came from PBMCs or T cells enriched from blood (not recorded which). This sequence was found in a woman in her twenties or thirties who had recovered from COVID-19.

CDR3 nucleotide sequence: TGTGCCAGCAGTTTAGAGGGGGTAAATGAGCAGTTCTTC. Its translation is CASSLEGVNEQFF. The chain combines TRBV28 with TRBJ2-1; maybe TRBD1 (6 bases). The CDR3 contains 13 residues. The V gene's germline CDR1 is MDHEN and CDR2 SYDVKM. V lost 2 bases, J lost 7 bases, and 9 bases lay in between.